Below are 21 T cell receptor beta chains sequenced from a single sample in a study of cytomegalovirus exposure and HLA in healthy donors. The PCR ran on 60 Vbeta and 13 Jbeta primers. Using immunoSEQ multiplex PCR, the repertoire was profiled, and TCRdb retains in-frame clones only, with some absent. Of around 210,000 clones in the sample, about three quarters are singletons; the top ten hold 0.45% to 0.5%. Source material: PBMCs. The receptors stem from a boy between 10 and 17 years old in good health and CMV-seronegative.

The J gene is TRBJ1-5, the V gene TRBV6-6; D may be TRBD1 (6 bases). From germline, CDR1 is MNHNY and CDR2 SVGAGI (reference sequence). Trimming left V 4 bases short and J 4 bases short, with 17 bases between. The CDR3 is 16 amino acids. CDR3 bases: TGTGCCAGCAGTTTCTCGTACGGCAGGGGTAATCAGCCCCAGCATTTT. This gives the protein CASSFSYGRGNQPQHF.

V usage is TRBV6-5 and J usage is TRBJ2-7; no definite D call. This CDR3 is 15 amino acids long. Germline CDR1 reads MNHEY; CDR2 reads SVGAGI. V lost 3 bases, J lost 2 bases, and 14 bases lay in between. The CDR3 region has the DNA TGTGCCAGCAGTTATCACTACGGAAAACCCTACGAGCAGTACTTC. It translates to CASSYHYGKPYEQYF.

This chain links TRBV18 with TRBJ2-2, with D perhaps TRBD1 (6 bases). This CDR3 comprises 19 residues. In germline, CDR1 is KGHSH, CDR2 LQKENI. Trimming cost V 3 bases and J 6 bases, with 26 bases left between them. CDR3 protein: CASSPRRGGGQGLSGELFF. The CDR3 coding sequence is TGTGCCAGCTCACCCAGGCGAGGCGGTGGCCAGGGGCTATCCGGGGAGCTGTTTTTT.

The chain couples TRBV10-1 to TRBJ2-2, with 9 bases matching TRBD1. Germline values: CDR1 WNHNN, CDR2 SYGVQD (reference sequence). V was pared by 2 bases and J by 3 bases, with 7 bases of the junction left unmatched. This CDR3 has 17 amino acids. CDR3 nucleotides: TGCGCCAGCAGTGAGATCAGGACAGGGGAGGACACCGGGGAGCTGTTTTTT. This encodes CASSEIRTGEDTGELFF.

Points on this clone: The same CDR3 arises from other DNA sequences in this sample as well. The chain uses TRBV2 and TRBJ2-7, with D possibly TRBD1 on 6 matching bases. V was pared by 10 bases and J by 6 bases, with 13 bases between. CDR3 length: 11 amino acids. CDR1 and CDR2 from the germline V gene are SNHLY and FYNNEI. CDR3 protein: CATNREIEQYF. CDR3 in DNA: TGTGCCACTAACAGGGAGATCGAGCAGTACTTC.

Here the CDR3 reads CSVAGLAGDLGNTGELFF. As DNA, the CDR3 is TGCAGCGTTGCTGGACTAGCGGGAGATTTGGGGAACACCGGGGAGCTGTTTTTT. V gene TRBV29-1 combines with J gene TRBJ2-2, with 13 bases identical to TRBD2. Germline trimming cut 4 bases from V and 1 base from J; bases unmatched to any gene: 9. The CDR3 is made up of 18 amino acids. The germline CDR1 and CDR2 sequences are SQVTM and ANQGSEA.

The chain links TRBV5-1 to TRBJ1-1; possibly TRBD1 for D (6 bases). This CDR3 contains 14 residues. Germline CDR1 reads SGHRS; CDR2 reads YFSETQ. Deletions cut 3 bases from V and 4 bases from J, with 13 bases between. The CDR3 region has the DNA TGCGCCAGCAGCTCCCGCGGGGGGCTCACTGAAGCTTTCTTT. This codes for CASSSRGGLTEAFF. The whole variable domain, remainder taken from reference TRBV5-1 and TRBJ1-1, is KAGVTQTPRYLIKTRGQQVTLSCSPISGHRSVSWYQQTPGQGLQFLFEYFSETQRNKGNFPGRFSGRQFSNSRSEMNVSTLELGDSALYLCASSSRGGLTEAFFGQGTRLTVV.

The chain employs TRBV9 and TRBJ1-5; tentative D call: TRBD1 (5 bases). The CDR3 length is 15 residues. The ends were cut back, 3 bases at V and 9 bases at J, with 19 bases in the middle. Germline values: CDR1 SGDLS, CDR2 YYNGEE. In DNA, the CDR3 is TGTGCCAGCAGCGCCTCCCATGACAGTTCGCGGCCCCAGCATTTT. Translated: CASSASHDSSRPQHF. Combining the CDR3 with reference TRBV9 and TRBJ1-5 gives the whole variable domain DSGVTQTPKHLITATGQRVTLRCSPRSGDLSVYWYQQSLDQGLQFLIQYYNGEERAKGNILERFSAQQFPDLHSELNLSSLELGDSALYFCASSASHDSSRPQHFGDGTRLSIL.

This clone was observed a single time. The chain carries TRBV29-1 and TRBJ1-2, with D perhaps matching TRBD1 (6 bases). CDR3 size: 11 residues. The germline gives CDR1 SQVTM, CDR2 ANQGSEA. The germline V and J ends were trimmed by 4 bases and 3 bases, with 6 bases remaining between them. The CDR3 DNA is TGCAGCGTTGGACAGGACTATGGCTACACCTTC. Protein product: CSVGQDYGYTF.

The V and J genes are TRBV4-1 and TRBJ2-7; D ambiguous. Germline-derived CDR1 and CDR2 are MGHRA and YSYEKL. With 1 base removed from V and 3 bases from J, the gap between germline ends came to 13 bases. The CDR3 runs to 15 residues. Written as DNA, the CDR3 is TGCGCCAGCAGCCAAGGAAGGCTAGTTGACTACGAGCAGTACTTC. As protein: CASSQGRLVDYEQYF.

This clone appeared a single time. The chain joins TRBV6-5 to TRBJ2-7; TRBD1 agrees at 9 bases. The junction had 12 bases not matched to a gene; V was cut back by 6 bases and J by 9 bases. Germline values: CDR1 MNHEY, CDR2 SVGAGI. The CDR3 is 14 amino acids. The CDR3 reads CASRRDREIQGQYF. As DNA, the CDR3 is TGTGCCAGCAGGAGGGACAGGGAGATTCAGGGGCAGTACTTC.

This rearrangement joins TRBV5-4 to TRBJ2-3, with TRBD2 matching 15 bases. The germline V gene encodes CDR1 SGHNT and CDR2 YYREEE (reference sequence). This CDR3 region has 17 residues. J was trimmed by 3 bases and V by 0 bases; bases with no gene match: 2. The DNA of the CDR3 is TGTGCCAGCAGCTTGGCCGGACTAGCGGGAGGGACAGATACGCAGTATTTT. Translated, it gives CASSLAGLAGGTDTQYF.

The V gene is TRBV29-1, the J gene TRBJ2-2; TRBD2 agrees at 12 bases. Trimming cost V 7 bases and J 5 bases; bases outside gene matches: 5. The CDR3 covers 14 residues. CDR1 is SQVTM, CDR2 ANQGSEA, per germline. The CDR3 sequence: CSATGLAGTGELFF. The CDR3 region has the DNA TGCAGCGCTACAGGACTAGCGGGGACCGGGGAGCTGTTTTTT.

The chain joins TRBV29-1 to TRBJ2-7; 11 nucleotides match TRBD2. In germline, CDR1 is SQVTM, CDR2 ANQGSEA. CDR3 length equals 14 residues. Trimming took 2 bases from V and 3 from J; bases not matched to a gene: 3. DNA for the CDR3: TGCAGCGTTGAAAGACTAGCGGGATTCTACGAGCAGTACTTC. It codes for CSVERLAGFYEQYF.

The V and J genes are TRBV28 and TRBJ1-5; 11 bases map to TRBD1. V shed 1 base, J shed 6 bases, and the junction held 5 bases outside the gene matches. This CDR3 is 16 amino acids long. Germline CDR1 MDHEN, CDR2 SYDVKM. In DNA form, the CDR3 reads TGTGCCAGCAGTTTATTCGGGACAGGGGGTGGTCAGCCCCAGCATTTT. Encoded protein: CASSLFGTGGGQPQHF.

CDR3 sequence: CASSEGRGTAGSPLHF. For the CDR3, the DNA is TGTGCCAGCAGTGAAGGTAGAGGGACGGCGGGGTCACCCCTCCACTTT. The gene calls are TRBV6-1 and TRBJ1-6, with D possibly TRBD1 on 5 matching bases. Trimming stripped 1 base from V and 10 bases from J, with 17 bases between. Germline V CDR1 and CDR2: MNHNS, SASEGT. There are 16 residues in the CDR3.

V gene TRBV10-2 combines with J gene TRBJ1-6, with 9 nucleotides matching TRBD1. Per the germline V gene, CDR1 is WSHSY and CDR2 is SAAADI. V gave up 11 bases and J gave up 7 bases; unmatched junction bases: 9. This CDR3 contains 14 residues. The CDR3 DNA reads as TGCGCCGTCAAATTGGGACAGGGAAATTCACCCCTCCACTTT. Residues: CAVKLGQGNSPLHF.

V and J are TRBV19 and TRBJ1-2; 8 positions match TRBD1. Losses at the gene ends were 5 bases for V and 5 bases for J; bases not matched to a gene: 4. Germline loops: CDR1 LNHDA, CDR2 SQIVND (reference sequence). This CDR3 spans 13 amino acids. The CDR3 is CASSEWTGYGYTF. The CDR3 DNA follows: TGTGCCAGTAGTGAGTGGACAGGGTATGGCTACACCTTC.

J is TRBJ2-1 and V is TRBV5-1; 15 bases fit TRBD2. Germline assignment: CDR1 SGHRS and CDR2 YFSETQ. Trimming cost V 7 bases and J 9 bases; bases outside gene matches: 5. The CDR3 is made up of 14 amino acids. As DNA, the CDR3 is TGCGCCAGCGAAAGGACTAGCGGGAGGGTTGAGCAGTTCTTC. Protein sequence: CASERTSGRVEQFF.

V and J are TRBV18 and TRBJ1-1, with 9 bases matching TRBD1. The junction had 4 bases not matched to a gene; V was cut back by 3 bases and J by 5 bases. This CDR3 has 14 residues. Germline V CDR1 and CDR2: KGHSH, LQKENI. CDR3 residues: CASSPGQGRTEAFF. The CDR3, as DNA: TGTGCCAGCTCACCGGGACAGGGCAGGACTGAAGCTTTCTTT.

The rearrangement uses TRBV29-1 and TRBJ1-1, with a tentative D call TRBD1 (6 bases). Germline loops: CDR1 SQVTM, CDR2 ANQGSEA. The CDR3 consists of 14 residues. The V end was cut by 4 bases, the J end by 5 bases, with 17 bases between. The CDR3 sequence: CSVAGVGRDTEAFF. CDR3 bases: TGCAGCGTTGCAGGGGTGGGAAGGGATACTGAAGCTTTCTTT.